This paragraph covers one T cell receptor (beta chain) sequence. This entry belongs to a study of blood T cell repertoires in COVID-19. In the study overall: Samples representing acute and convalescent COVID-19 were sourced from the United States, Italy and Spain. PBMCs, B-cell-depleted T cells, or T cells provided the cDNA or gDNA that made up the material.

Authors' processing steps: By means of reference gene primer amplification, nucleated cell counts were estimated. This table comes from immunoSEQ multiplex PCR, and its TCRdb copy is limited to in-frame clones, with some not included. V and J calls plus clone size are reproduced from that table; the DNA served to infer D and trimming. The sample contains a few hundred thousand clones, about 87% of which appear only once. The origin of this receptor is a woman between 45 and 65 years old who had recovered from COVID-19. The sample was peripheral blood.

The CDR3 DNA reads as TGTGCCAGCAGTGATAATCGGGGAACCTACGAGCAGTACTTC. This translates into CASSDNRGTYEQYF. V gene TRBV2 combines with J gene TRBJ2-7, with D perhaps TRBD2 (5 bases). The CDR3 has 14 residues. V lost 3 bases to trimming and J lost 2 bases, with 11 bases between them. Germline V lookup: CDR1 SNHLY, CDR2 FYNNEI.